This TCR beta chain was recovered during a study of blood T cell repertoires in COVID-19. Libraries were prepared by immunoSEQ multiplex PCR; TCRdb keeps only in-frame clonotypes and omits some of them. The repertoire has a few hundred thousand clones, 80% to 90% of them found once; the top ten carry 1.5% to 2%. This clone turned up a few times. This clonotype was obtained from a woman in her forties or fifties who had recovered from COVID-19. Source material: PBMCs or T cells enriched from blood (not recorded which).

The CDR3 spells CASSIRDSTGNTIYF. CDR3 coding DNA: TGTGCCAGCTCGATCAGGGATTCCACTGGAAACACCATATATTTT. The J gene is TRBJ1-3, the V gene TRBV18; weak D call: TRBD1 (5 bases). V lost 6 bases, J lost 2 bases, and 14 bases lay in between. CDR3 length equals 15 residues. Germline-derived CDR1 and CDR2 are KGHSH and LQKENI.